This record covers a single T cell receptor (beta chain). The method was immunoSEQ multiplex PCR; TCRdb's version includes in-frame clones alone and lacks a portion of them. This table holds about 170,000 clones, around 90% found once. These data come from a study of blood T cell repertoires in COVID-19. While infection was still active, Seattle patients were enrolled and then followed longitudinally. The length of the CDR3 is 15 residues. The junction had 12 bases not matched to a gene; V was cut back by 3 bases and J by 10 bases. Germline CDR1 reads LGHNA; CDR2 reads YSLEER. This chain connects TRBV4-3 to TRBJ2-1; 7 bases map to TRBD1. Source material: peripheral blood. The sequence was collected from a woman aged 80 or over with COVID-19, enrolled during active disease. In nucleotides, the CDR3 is TGCGCCAGCAGCCAGCAGTGGGGACAGTCACTCGAGCAGTTCTTC. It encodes CASSQQWGQSLEQFF.